This T cell receptor beta chain was sequenced for a study of blood T cells in healthy people across ages. PBMCs, at least 7 million per sample, were isolated. There are a few counts of this clonotype. Then a second PCR, running roughly 6 to 12 cycles, was carried out with a sample-barcoded 5' primer and a J-beta primer mix. A single record per CDR3 protein comes from TCRdb applying MiXCR to the 5' RACE reads. The sample shows 650,000 to 1,000,000 distinct CDR3 sequences, 36% of them seen only once. The length of the CDR3 is 16 residues. The clonotype comes from a man aged 18 to 30 in good health. Sequencing was done on a sample of blood. The chain is built from TRBV12-3 or TRBV12-4 and TRBJ2-1; D tentatively fits TRBD1 or TRBD2 (5 bases each). Near its end, the DNA agrees better with TRBJ2-7, so the J call may be wrong. Written as DNA, the CDR3 is TGTGCCAGCAGTCGAGCCGGGACCAGGTGGTACAATGAGCAGTACTTC. Translated: CASSRAGTRWYNEQYF.